This TCR beta chain was captured in a study of T cells in Graves' hyperthyroidism and ophthalmopathy. The overall study: Initial diagnosis, before any treatment, was when peripheral blood was collected.

Newly diagnosed hyperthyroidism patients aged 18 to 65 years had disease lasting under 2 months. Isolation of PBMCs was performed on 8.5 to 10 ml fresh peripheral blood. On this clonotype: Its antigen is not identified.

Using RNA transcripts as the source, TCR beta CDR3 regions were amplified. First-round RT-PCR of the TCR CDR3 relied on the HTBI primer set. Using its own MiXCR run on the multiplex PCR reads, TCRdb lists one record per CDR3 protein. The profile covers fewer than 550,000 distinct CDR3 sequences, with 15% to 19% appearing a single time and roughly an eighth taken by the ten largest. Whole-study results and caveats: Most thyroid clonotypes that were expanded above 0.001 also turned up in blood.

CDR3 length equals 15 residues. The V gene's germline CDR1 is LNHDA and CDR2 SQIVND (reference sequence). V lost 6 bases and J lost 0, with 9 bases in between. V is TRBV19 and J is TRBJ2-6, with a weak D call TRBD1 (5 bases). The origin of this receptor is a woman younger than 30 with Graves' hyperthyroidism. The specimen was blood. CDR3 DNA: TGTGCCAGTAGGGACATTAGCTCTGGGGCCAACGTCCTGACTTTC. This codes for CASRDISSGANVLTF.